This section outlines one TCR beta chain sequence together with its context. Generated by immunoSEQ multiplex PCR, the TCRdb table keeps only in-frame clones and is missing some. Among about 250,000 clones, 85% to 90% were seen once, and the ten largest hold about 1.6%. Germline V gene sequence: CDR1 MDHEN, CDR2 SYDVKM. The CDR3 covers 16 residues. V was pared by 2 bases and J by 4 bases, with 10 bases of the junction left unmatched. Recovery meant two consecutive negative NP/OP PCR tests, professional clearance, or resolved symptoms. This record comes from a study of blood T cell repertoires in COVID-19. Overall study: The samples span acute and convalescent COVID-19 from the United States, Italy and Spain. The analysed material was cDNA or gDNA that came from T cells, B-cell-depleted T cells, or PBMCs.

This chain uses TRBV28 with TRBJ1-2; 7 bases are shared with TRBD1. The source of this sequence is a man aged 40-55 years who had recovered from COVID-19. The sequenced sample consisted of PBMCs or T cells enriched from blood (not recorded which). The CDR3 DNA follows: TGTGCCAGCAGTTTAGGGGACAGCCGGCGGGGCTATGGCTACACCTTC. Translation: CASSLGDSRRGYGYTF.